The source of this T cell receptor beta chain is a study of OX40 agonist ivuxolimab in advanced cancers. Study at large: Patients took ivuxolimab, an agonistic anti-OX40 (CD134) antibody. Ivuxolimab doses were 0.01, 0.1, 0.3, 1.5, 3 or 10 mg/kg every 2 weeks.

Clones were sequenced by immunoSEQ multiplex PCR, and TCRdb holds only the in-frame ones, with some missing. The sample shows 9,000 to 15,000 clones, around nine tenths of them seen only once. The CDR3 is made up of 14 amino acids. Trimming took off 6 bases at V and 1 base at J, with 7 bases between the two ends. The germline V gene has CDR1 MDHEN and CDR2 SYDVKM. This clonotype was sampled from an adult with an advanced solid tumor such as melanoma, head and neck, liver or kidney cancer. The genes are TRBV28 and TRBJ2-6; no clear D gene. The specimen was CD4+ or CD8+ T cells sorted from blood, collected in a trial of the OX40 agonist ivuxolimab. CDR3 protein: CASSSGSGANVLTF. DNA of the CDR3: TGTGCCAGCAGCTCCGGGTCTGGGGCCAACGTCCTGACTTTC.